This TCR beta chain stems from a study of T-cell memory formation after mild COVID-19. Looking at the study overall: TCR clusters largely stayed donor specific. Study results and limitations: Contracting CD8+ clones were enriched in EMRA, CD4+ mainly in CM and EM.

Concerning this clonotype: Antigen unknown.

5'RACE with constant-segment primers yielded barcoded, UMI-tagged TCR alpha and TCR beta cDNA libraries. TCRdb independently ran MiXCR on the 5' RACE reads; one entry per CDR3 protein. The sample lists approximately 350,000 distinct CDR3 sequences, about an eighth occurring once. The TCR originated in a young man who had mild COVID-19 (a few samples of this study predate the infection). Cell type and time point are not known. Material for sequencing was PBMCs or a T cell subset sorted from them (not recorded which).

For the CDR3, the DNA is TGTGCCAGCAGCTTAGGTGTGTTGAGTACTGAAGCTTTCTTT. This translates into CASSLGVLSTEAFF. This chain joins TRBV7-9 and TRBJ1-1; D ambiguous. With 1 base removed from V and 5 bases from J, the gap between germline ends came to 11 bases. Per the germline V gene, CDR1 is SEHNR and CDR2 is FQNEAQ (reference sequence). The CDR3 totals 14 residues.